These 20 T cell receptor beta chains share one sample of origin, sequenced in a study of PD-L1 blockade in urothelial cancer. As to time point: pretreatment peripheral blood. The protocol was immunoSEQ multiplex PCR, while the TCRdb copy is restricted to in-frame clones and leaves out a portion. The data show under 70,000 clones, with approximately 83% seen just once and roughly 14% held by the top ten. The sample was PBMCs, taken around atezolizumab (anti-PD-L1) treatment. Receptors were obtained from a man aged 70-80 years with urothelial cancer.

This clone was picked up a small number of times. At the DNA level, this CDR3 is encoded by other sequences in the same sample as well. V is TRBV5-1 and J is TRBJ1-4; D possibly corresponds to TRBD1 (5 bases). CDR1 is SGHRS, CDR2 YFSETQ, per germline. V was cut by 2 bases and J by 4 bases, with 9 bases left in between. The CDR3 is 14 residues long. This CDR3 reads CASSFGGSNEKLFF. The CDR3 DNA reads as TGCGCCAGCAGCTTTGGGGGGAGTAATGAAAAACTGTTTTTT.

The rearrangement joins TRBV5-4 to TRBJ2-4, with 14 bases that match TRBD2. The CDR3 consists of 17 residues. V shed 4 bases and J 4 bases; nucleotides not matched to a gene: 7. Germline V gives CDR1 SGHNT, CDR2 YYREEE (reference sequence). The CDR3 DNA follows: TGTGCCAGCAGCCAGGGGACTAGCGGGAGAGGTAAAAACATTCAGTACTTC. It specifies CASSQGTSGRGKNIQYF.

J is TRBJ2-1 and V is TRBV19, with 11 positions matching TRBD2. This CDR3 is built from 15 residues. Germline V gives CDR1 LNHDA, CDR2 SQIVND (reference sequence). The V and J ends lost 5 bases and 3 bases, in that order; junction bases with no gene match: 3. The CDR3 sequence is CASSETSGIYNEQFF. In DNA form, the CDR3 reads TGTGCCAGTAGTGAGACTAGCGGGATCTACAATGAGCAGTTCTTC.

This chain's CDR3 is CASRRDSGSDQPQHF. The CDR3 bases are TGTGCCAGCAGGCGGGACAGCGGGTCGGATCAGCCCCAGCATTTT. The chain employs TRBV7-2 and TRBJ1-5; 7 nucleotides line up with TRBD1. This CDR3 comprises 15 residues. Per germline, CDR1 SGHTA and CDR2 FQGNSA. The V gene end was trimmed by 6 bases and the J gene end by 5 bases; junction bases not matched to a gene: 10.

This clone appeared a single time. This chain joins TRBV9 and TRBJ2-6, with 10 bases aligning to TRBD1. The CDR3 totals 19 residues. The junction had 9 bases not matched to a gene; V was cut back by 3 bases and J by 0 bases. From germline, CDR1 is SGDLS and CDR2 YYNGEE. The chain's CDR3 is CASSAAPGQGFSGANVLTF. DNA for the CDR3: TGTGCCAGCAGCGCTGCCCCGGGACAGGGGTTCTCTGGGGCCAACGTCCTGACTTTC.

This rearrangement joins TRBV19 to TRBJ1-5; 11 bases map to TRBD1. CDR3 length equals 16 residues. The V segment lost 5 bases and the J segment 4 bases; nucleotides outside the gene matches: 7. Germline CDR1 LNHDA, CDR2 SQIVND (reference sequence). The CDR3 DNA reads as TGTGCCAGTAGTGTTTCCGGGACAGGGGGAAATCAGCCCCAGCATTTT. Its protein is CASSVSGTGGNQPQHF.

The V call is TRBV5-1, the J call TRBJ2-7, with D possibly matching TRBD1 (7 bases). V was shortened by 2 bases and J by 4 bases, with 19 bases between the two germline ends. CDR3 length: 16 residues. Germline V gene sequence: CDR1 SGHRS, CDR2 YFSETQ. The CDR3 coding sequence is TGCGCCAGCAGCTTTCATTTAGGAGGGGGCGGGTACGAGCAGTACTTC. It is translated as CASSFHLGGGGYEQYF.

The J gene is TRBJ2-6, the V gene TRBV7-3; 7 bases are shared with TRBD1. The CDR3 extends over 18 amino acids. V dropped 5 bases and J dropped 0; count of bases not matched to a gene: 10. Germline V gene lookup returns CDR1 SGHTA and CDR2 FQGTGA. The DNA for the CDR3 is TGTGCCAGCAGCCCACGGACAGGATTCAGCTCTGGGGCCAACGTCCTGACTTTC. Its protein is CASSPRTGFSSGANVLTF.

The CDR3 coding sequence is TGTGCCAGTAGTATTAAACGGGACAGTACAATGAACACTGAAGCTTTCTTT. Its translation is CASSIKRDSTMNTEAFF. The chain combines TRBV19 with TRBJ1-1; 7 bases agree with TRBD1. Germline assignment: CDR1 LNHDA and CDR2 SQIVND (reference sequence). The CDR3 extends over 17 amino acids. V was pared by 3 bases and J by 0 bases, with 10 bases of the junction left unmatched.

In DNA form, the CDR3 reads TGCGCCAGCAGTGAGGGGACTAGCGGGAAAGGTCTCGAGCAGTACTTC. Translation: CASSEGTSGKGLEQYF. V and J are TRBV10-1 and TRBJ2-7, with 13 bases that match TRBD2. Per the germline V gene, CDR1 is WNHNN and CDR2 is SYGVQD (reference sequence). The CDR3 is 16 amino acids. V lost 2 bases to trimming and J lost 6 bases; unmatched junction nucleotides: 7.

The chain is built from TRBV6-1 and TRBJ2-7, with TRBD1 matching 7 bases. Germline CDR1 and CDR2: MNHNS and SASEGT. Trimming cost V 7 bases and J 6 bases; bases outside gene matches: 9. The CDR3 extends over 13 amino acids. CDR3: CASNTQGTGEQYF. The CDR3 DNA is TGTGCCAGCAACACACAGGGGACCGGCGAGCAGTACTTC.

The chain uses TRBV9 and TRBJ2-1, with D perhaps TRBD2 (5 bases). Germline CDR1 is SGDLS and CDR2 is YYNGEE. The CDR3 extends over 15 amino acids. Trimming shortened V by 4 bases and J by 2 bases, and 13 bases separated the two germline ends. The CDR3 DNA reads TGTGCCAGCAGCCTACAAGGAGGCCCCTACAATGAGCAGTTCTTC. Its protein product is CASSLQGGPYNEQFF.

The genes are TRBV5-4 and TRBJ2-5; D perhaps matches TRBD1 (6 bases). The CDR3 covers 16 residues. Per the germline V gene, CDR1 is SGHNT and CDR2 is YYREEE (reference sequence). Trimming left V 5 bases short and J 5 bases short, with 22 bases between. The CDR3 protein is CASSSPAQGTGETQYF. Here the CDR3 DNA reads TGTGCCAGCAGTTCCCCTGCCCAGGGGACGGGGGAGACCCAGTACTTC.

The sample holds many counts of this clone. The chain carries TRBV27 and TRBJ2-1; D may be TRBD2 (5 bases). Germline loops: CDR1 MNHEY, CDR2 SMNVEV (reference sequence). The V end was cut by 5 bases, the J end by 7 bases, with 12 bases between. This CDR3 has 13 amino acids. CDR3 sequence reads: CASSLSSGNEQFF. The CDR3 coding sequence is TGTGCCAGCAGTCTGTCCTCGGGGAATGAGCAGTTCTTC.

The rearrangement joins TRBV6-1 to TRBJ2-7, with 7 bases identical to TRBD2. CDR3 length: 16 residues. Germline CDR1 MNHNS, CDR2 SASEGT. V gave up 0 bases and J gave up 1 base; unmatched junction bases: 6. The CDR3 nucleotides are TGTGCCAGCAGTGAAGCGTTGGCGGGAGAATCCTACGAGCAGTACTTC. Protein sequence: CASSEALAGESYEQYF.

This clone was detected only a few times. This chain uses TRBV19 with TRBJ2-1; TRBD2 aligns across 11 bases. Germline V gives CDR1 LNHDA, CDR2 SQIVND (reference sequence). The CDR3 extends over 15 amino acids. Trimming cost V 5 bases and J 3 bases; bases outside gene matches: 3. The CDR3 DNA is TGTGCCAGTAGTGAGGGACTAGCGGACTACAATGAGCAGTTCTTC. Residues: CASSEGLADYNEQFF.

This clone was counted once. The chain uses TRBV5-1 and TRBJ2-7, with 9 bases identical to TRBD1. With V trimmed by 1 base and J by 5 bases, 4 bases remained unmatched. The CDR3 is made up of 14 amino acids. Germline V gives CDR1 SGHRS, CDR2 YFSETQ. The CDR3, as DNA: TGCGCCAGCAGCTTGCGAGGACAGGGGCACGAGCAGTACTTC. It is translated as CASSLRGQGHEQYF.

The sample holds one count of this clone. The chain links TRBV6-5 to TRBJ1-1; D is perhaps TRBD1 (6 bases). V was cut by 8 bases and J by 0 bases, with 16 bases left in between. Germline CDR1 reads MNHEY; CDR2 reads SVGAGI. The CDR3 is 15 residues long. The CDR3 bases are TGTGCCAGCGGGGGTGACGGGGGGCTGAACACTGAAGCTTTCTTT. This gives the protein CASGGDGGLNTEAFF.

The chain uses TRBV5-4 and TRBJ1-4; a possible D gene is TRBD1 (6 bases). Germline V gene sequence: CDR1 SGHNT, CDR2 YYREEE (reference sequence). The V gene lost 4 bases and the J gene lost 10 bases, with 17 bases spanning the gap. The CDR3 runs to 14 residues. The CDR3 nucleotides are TGTGCCAGCAGCCCCCAGGGGTCTCCAGGAAAACTGTTTTTT. It codes for CASSPQGSPGKLFF.

This chain connects TRBV18 to TRBJ1-5, with 10 bases aligning to TRBD1. This CDR3 is built from 14 residues. In germline, CDR1 is KGHSH, CDR2 LQKENI. V lost 4 bases to trimming and J lost 4 bases; unmatched junction nucleotides: 1. The CDR3 DNA reads TGTGCCAGCTCACTGGGACAGGGGAATCAGCCCCAGCATTTT. Translating it yields CASSLGQGNQPQHF.